These 7 T cell receptor beta chains share one sample of origin, sequenced in a study of T cell responses to AZD1222 COVID-19 vaccine (dated by TCRdb to 2020 to 2022). The sample's time point label is to be understood as: baseline before first vaccination. The sample's treatment or condition, from its label and the paper: meningococcal conjugate vaccine given as trial control. Library preparation employed the immunoSEQ multiplex PCR assay. The immuneACCESS repertoire file appears here via TCRdb, limited to in-frame rearrangements. These files lack a portion of the clones; in checked studies, under half of the deficit traces to unresolved V genes, and the cause of the others is not known. The sample table lists some 140,000 clones, approximately 87% of them with a count of one. The top ten clonotypes cover roughly 5% of the sample. Sequenced here: peripheral blood, sampled on day 0 of MenACWY control vaccination. The source of these receptors is an adult in good health.

The chain has TRBV5-6 and TRBJ1-1; D is undetermined. The length of the CDR3 is 16 residues. V lost 0 bases and J 1 base, leaving 13 bases between the germline ends. Germline V gene data show CDR1 as SGHDT and CDR2 as YYEEEE. CDR3 sequence (DNA): TGTGCCAGCAGCTTGGCTCGGGGAACTGAGAACACTGAAGCTTTCTTT. Protein: CASSLARGTENTEAFF.

This rearrangement joins TRBV19 to TRBJ1-2; D uncertain. In germline, CDR1 is LNHDA, CDR2 SQIVND (reference sequence). The CDR3 extends over 17 amino acids. The V gene lost 0 bases and the J gene lost 1 base, with 15 bases spanning the gap. The CDR3, as DNA: TGTGCCAGTAGTATAGATCGGCTGGAGGGAGTTAACTATGGCTACACCTTC. Protein product: CASSIDRLEGVNYGYTF. Full variable domain (rest looked up from reference TRBV19 and TRBJ1-2): DGGITQSPKYLFRKEGQNVTLSCEQNLNHDAMYWYRQDPGQGLRLIYYSQIVNDFQKGDIAEGYSVSREKKESFPLTVTSAQKNPTAFYLCASSIDRLEGVNYGYTFGSGTRLTVV.

This clone has just one count. This rearrangement joins TRBV6-4 to TRBJ1-6; D is unclear. The V gene's germline CDR1 is MRHNA and CDR2 SNTAGT. V was shortened by 0 bases and J by 13 bases, with 7 bases between the two germline ends. CDR3 length: 12 amino acids. This CDR3 reads CASSDSKGPLHF. In nucleotides, the CDR3 is TGTGCCAGCAGTGACTCAAAAGGCCCCCTCCACTTT.

The rearrangement joins TRBV2 to TRBJ1-1; weak D call: TRBD1 (5 bases). This CDR3 spans 14 amino acids. Per the germline V gene, CDR1 is SNHLY and CDR2 is FYNNEI. V shed 7 bases and J shed 4 bases, with 16 bases lying between them. The CDR3 nucleotides are TGTGCCAGCACCGAGGTGGGGGGGAGCACTGAAGCTTTCTTT. It yields the protein CASTEVGGSTEAFF.

The genes are TRBV6-1 and TRBJ1-6, with 8 bases identical to TRBD1. Germline CDR1 reads MNHNS; CDR2 reads SASEGT. CDR3 length equals 14 residues. V lost 2 bases to trimming and J lost 19 bases; unmatched junction nucleotides: 13. CDR3 sequence (DNA): TGTGCCAGCAGTGAACAGGGGGACAGGTCGGACCGTCACTTT. Translated, it gives CASSEQGDRSDRHF.

This clone was picked up one time. This chain links TRBV2 with TRBJ2-1, with D maybe TRBD1 (6 bases). Looked up from germline, CDR1 is SNHLY and CDR2 is FYNNEI. This CDR3 comprises 14 residues. V lost 4 bases and J 9 bases, leaving 16 bases between the germline ends. The CDR3 DNA reads TGTGCCAGCAGTGGGGCAGGGGAGAGTGGTGAGCAGTTCTTC. Its protein product is CASSGAGESGEQFF.

CDR3 in amino acids: CAWGKGQPNEKLFF. The CDR3 DNA follows: TGTGCCTGGGGTAAGGGACAGCCTAATGAAAAACTGTTTTTT. The rearrangement joins TRBV30 to TRBJ1-4; 7 bases map to TRBD1. Germline lookup yields CDR1 GTSNPN and CDR2 SVGIG (reference sequence). The V and J ends lost 5 bases and 3 bases, in that order; junction bases with no gene match: 6. This CDR3 has 14 residues.